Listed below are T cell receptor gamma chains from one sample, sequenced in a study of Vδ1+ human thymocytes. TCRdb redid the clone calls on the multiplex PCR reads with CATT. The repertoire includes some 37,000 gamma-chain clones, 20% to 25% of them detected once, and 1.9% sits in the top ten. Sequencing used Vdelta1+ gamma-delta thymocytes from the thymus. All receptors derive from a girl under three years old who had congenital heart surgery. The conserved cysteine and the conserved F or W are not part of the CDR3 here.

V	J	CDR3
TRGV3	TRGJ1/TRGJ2	ATWDTQRPDYYKKL
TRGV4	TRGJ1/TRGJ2	ATWDGPLKL
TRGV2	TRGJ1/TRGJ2	ATWDGHRHYKKL
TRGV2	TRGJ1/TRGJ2	ATWDVPHYYKKL
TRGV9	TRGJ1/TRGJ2	ALWEVTIRANYYKKL
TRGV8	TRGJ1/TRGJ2	ATWDRNYKKL
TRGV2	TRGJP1	ATWDGRGRHGTAGWFKI
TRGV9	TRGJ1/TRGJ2	ALWEEPMNYYKKL
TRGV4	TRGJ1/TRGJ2	ATWDGGYYYKKL
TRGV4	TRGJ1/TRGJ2	ATWDGVTGYYKKL
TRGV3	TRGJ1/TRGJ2	ATWGPSKKL
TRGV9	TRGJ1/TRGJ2	ALWEKYRWKL
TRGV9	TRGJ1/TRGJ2	ALWDAPRGKKL
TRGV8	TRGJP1	ATWDSGTTGWFKI
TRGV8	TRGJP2	ATWDIAPDGYSSDWIKT
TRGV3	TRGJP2	ATWDFESSDWIKT
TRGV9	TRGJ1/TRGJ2	ALWEVRWKL
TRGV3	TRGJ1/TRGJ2	ATWLYYKKL
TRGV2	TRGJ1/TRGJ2	ATWDGPWKKL
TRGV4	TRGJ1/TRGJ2	ATWDGQQKKL
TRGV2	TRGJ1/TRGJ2	ATWDGLDYYKKL
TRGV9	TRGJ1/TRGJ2	ALWEAYEKL